What follows are 15 T cell receptor beta chains derived from one specimen sequenced in a study of Graves' ophthalmopathy and Graves' hyperthyroidism. CDR3 regions of TCR beta were amplified from RNA transcripts. The library came from an HTBI-primed first-round RT-PCR and a second-round multiplex PCR. Using its own MiXCR run on the multiplex PCR reads, TCRdb lists one record per CDR3 protein. This table has some 750,000 distinct CDR3 sequences, roughly two fifths appearing once. The sample taken for sequencing was peripheral blood. Source of these receptors: an adult man with Graves' ophthalmopathy.

The rearrangement links TRBV10-3 to TRBJ2-7; 12 bases align to TRBD1. Germline V gene data show CDR1 as ENHRY and CDR2 as SYGVKD. The CDR3 spans 11 residues. J was trimmed by 12 bases and V by 6 bases; bases with no gene match: 3. The CDR3 region has the DNA TGTGCCATCAGAGGGACAGGGGGCCTGTACTTC. It encodes CAIRGTGGLYF.

This clonotype was seen only a few times. The chain has TRBV7-9 and TRBJ2-7; D is ambiguous. The germline gives CDR1 SEHNR, CDR2 FQNEAQ (reference sequence). Trimming took 5 bases from V and 7 from J, leaving 12 bases between them. The CDR3 length is 12 residues. The CDR3 DNA is TGTGCCAGCAGCCCTCAGGTGGGTGAGCAGTACTTC. Translating gives CASSPQVGEQYF.

This clonotype was seen ten or more times. The chain joins TRBV7-2 to TRBJ1-2; 10 bases line up with TRBD1. V dropped 5 bases and J dropped 7; count of bases not matched to a gene: 13. The germline V gene encodes CDR1 SGHTA and CDR2 FQGNSA. The CDR3 runs 16 residues. This CDR3 is CASSHGGTGARGGYTF. In nucleotides, the CDR3 is TGTGCCAGCAGCCACGGGGGGACAGGGGCTAGAGGTGGCTACACCTTC.

The chain is built from TRBV29-1 and TRBJ2-3; no reliable D call. The germline V gene has CDR1 SQVTM and CDR2 ANQGSEA. The CDR3 spans 12 residues. With 4 bases removed from V and 2 bases from J, the gap between germline ends came to 7 bases. In DNA, the CDR3 is TGCAGCGTTGCCCCCCCCACAGATACGCAGTATTTT. Translated, it gives CSVAPPTDTQYF.

The chain employs TRBV11-2 and TRBJ2-6; D is perhaps TRBD1 or TRBD2 (5 bases each). V lost 2 bases to trimming and J lost 0 bases, with 14 bases between them. CDR1 is SGHAT, CDR2 FQNNGV, per germline. This CDR3 comprises 18 residues. CDR3 protein: CASSLSGDLISGANVLTF. Here the CDR3 DNA reads TGTGCCAGCAGCTTATCCGGGGACCTCATCTCTGGGGCCAACGTCCTGACTTTC. The full variable domain, in which reference TRBV11-2 and TRBJ2-6 provide the parts outside the CDR3, is EAGVAQSPRYKIIEKRQSVAFWCNPISGHATLYWYQQILGQGPKLLIQFQNNGVVDDSQLPKDRFSAERLKGVDSTLKIQPAKLEDSAVYLCASSLSGDLISGANVLTFGAGSRLTVL.

There are many counts of this clonotype. The CDR3 spells CASSGTEEETQYF. The CDR3, as DNA: TGTGCCAGCAGCGGGACGGAGGAAGAGACCCAGTACTTC. The genes are TRBV9 and TRBJ2-5; a weak D match, TRBD2 (5 bases). This CDR3 has 13 residues. V was shortened by 3 bases and J by 3 bases, with 9 bases between the two germline ends. Germline V gene sequence: CDR1 SGDLS, CDR2 YYNGEE.

This clonotype was seen at least ten times. The rearrangement uses TRBV24-1 and TRBJ2-5, with D uncertain. The length of the CDR3 is 15 residues. V was pared by 2 bases and J by 4 bases, with 13 bases between. Germline assignment: CDR1 KGHDR and CDR2 SFDVKD. DNA for the CDR3: TGTGCCACCAGTGATTACAGCCTAATGGGAGAGACCCAGTACTTC. It translates to CATSDYSLMGETQYF.

This clonotype was seen only a few times. The CDR3 region has the DNA TGTGCCACCGGGAGGCTAAATGGGCAGCCCCAGCATTTT. It yields the protein CATGRLNGQPQHF. The V gene is TRBV19, the J gene TRBJ1-5; no firm D call. Trimming removed 10 bases from V and 7 bases from J, with 17 bases in between. This CDR3 region has 13 residues. The germline V gene has CDR1 LNHDA and CDR2 SQIVND (reference sequence).

V is TRBV25-1 and J is TRBJ2-2, with D unresolved. V gave up 9 bases and J gave up 0 bases, with 8 bases separating them. Germline V gene sequence: CDR1 MGHDK, CDR2 SYGVNS. This CDR3 is built from 13 residues. The CDR3 reads CARTRTNTGELFF. As DNA, the CDR3 is TGTGCCAGGACAAGAACGAACACCGGGGAGCTGTTTTTT.

The rearrangement joins TRBV7-2 to TRBJ1-2; possible D gene TRBD1, 6 bases. The germline V and J ends were trimmed by 3 bases and 2 bases, with 13 bases remaining between them. The CDR3 consists of 15 residues. The germline gives CDR1 SGHTA, CDR2 FQGNSA. CDR3 coding DNA: TGTGCCAGCAGCTTGGAAGGGGGGACAAACTATGGCTACACCTTC. This encodes CASSLEGGTNYGYTF.

This clonotype was found many times. Here the CDR3 reads CSVRGAPSSYEQYF. As DNA, the CDR3 is TGCAGCGTTAGGGGGGCTCCTAGCTCCTACGAGCAGTACTTC. The V gene is TRBV29-1, the J gene TRBJ2-7, with D perhaps being TRBD1 or TRBD2 (6 bases each). Germline V gene sequence: CDR1 SQVTM, CDR2 ANQGSEA. CDR3 length equals 14 residues. The V end lost 5 bases, the J end lost 0 bases, and 14 bases lay between the germline ends.

The V and J genes are TRBV7-9 and TRBJ2-5; D remains unclear. V lost 1 base, J lost 1 base, and 7 bases lay in between. CDR1 SEHNR and CDR2 FQNEAQ come from the germline V gene (reference sequence). The CDR3 sequence is 14 residues long. The CDR3 DNA reads as TGTGCCAGCAGCTTAGGGGGTTTCCAAGAGACCCAGTACTTC. Encoded protein: CASSLGGFQETQYF.

This clonotype showed up just once. The chain employs TRBV29-1 and TRBJ1-2; 9 positions agree with TRBD1. This CDR3 comprises 13 residues. Trimming at V came to 7 bases and at J to 3 bases, leaving 6 bases not matched to a gene. The germline gives CDR1 SQVTM, CDR2 ANQGSEA. CDR3 nucleotide sequence: TGCAGCGGTCCGGGACAGGGCGACTATGGCTACACCTTC. Its protein product is CSGPGQGDYGYTF.

The CDR3 here is CASSRRTGSEKLFF. The CDR3 coding sequence is TGTGCCAGTAGTCGACGGACAGGGAGTGAAAAACTGTTTTTT. The rearrangement uses TRBV19 and TRBJ1-4; 8 bases match TRBD1. There are 14 residues in the CDR3. Germline CDR1 and CDR2: LNHDA and SQIVND (reference sequence). V was pared by 5 bases and J by 7 bases, with 6 bases of the junction left unmatched.

Of note for this clonotype: Mismatch with germline at one junction end may stem from a read error. J is TRBJ2-7 and V is TRBV7-8; 8 bases match TRBD1. Germline V gene sequence: CDR1 SGHVS, CDR2 FQNEAQ. CDR3 length equals 15 residues. DNA of the CDR3: TGTGCCAGCAGCCTAGCACCCGGGACAGGTAACGAGCAGTACTTC. Translated, it gives CASSLAPGTGNEQYF.